This T cell receptor beta chain was identified during a study of blood T cell repertoires in COVID-19. Study context: COVID-19 samples, acute and convalescent, were from the United States, Italy and Spain. Sources were T cells, B-cell-depleted T cells, or PBMCs; the material itself was cDNA or gDNA.

Original processing methods: Quantification of nucleated cells was approximated via reference gene primer amplification. Some clones are missing from TCRdb's copy, which holds only in-frame ones; the method was immunoSEQ multiplex PCR. V, J and clone size were drawn from that table, and D and trimming were deduced from the DNA. The sample yields about 150,000 clones, 65% to 90% seen once. Trimming cost V 9 bases and J 5 bases, with 17 bases left between them. The CDR3 covers 13 residues. Germline V CDR1 and CDR2: SGHNT, YYREEE (reference sequence). Sequencing input: peripheral blood. This receptor was taken from a woman aged 55 to 70 with active or convalescent COVID-19. V and J are TRBV5-4 and TRBJ1-1, with D possibly TRBD1 on 6 matching bases. CDR3 sequence reads: CATARGPLTEAFF. The DNA for the CDR3 is TGTGCCACTGCCAGGGGCCCCTTGACTGAAGCTTTCTTT.